The next 32 T cell receptor beta chains were all read from a single sample in a study of cytomegalovirus exposure and HLA in healthy donors. Primers included in the PCR were 60 Vbeta and 13 Jbeta primers. TCRdb keeps only in-frame clones here, not all; method: immunoSEQ multiplex PCR. The repertoire includes some 200,000 clones, roughly 80% of them detected once, and 0.22% sits in the top ten. The specimen was PBMCs. These receptors originate from a girl aged 2 to 10 in good health and CMV-seronegative.

J is TRBJ1-5 and V is TRBV18; TRBD1 agrees at 10 bases. With V trimmed by 1 base and J by 3 bases, 6 bases remained unmatched. Germline V CDR1 and CDR2: KGHSH, LQKENI. The length of the CDR3 is 17 residues. CDR3 DNA: TGTGCCAGCTCACCACTAGGTGGACAGGGGGTCAATCAGCCCCAGCATTTT. It codes for CASSPLGGQGVNQPQHF.

This chain uses TRBV7-9 with TRBJ2-7, with unresolved D. The CDR3 is made up of 17 amino acids. Germline-derived CDR1 and CDR2 are SEHNR and FQNEAQ (reference sequence). Trimming removed 3 bases at V and 8 bases at J, with 26 bases between. CDR3 loop: CASSFNPLAGRPTKQYF. DNA of the CDR3: TGTGCCAGCAGCTTTAATCCCCTGGCAGGCCGTCCAACAAAGCAGTACTTC.

This chain links TRBV5-6 with TRBJ2-3, with TRBD1 identical over 10 bases. The CDR3 consists of 14 residues. Germline CDR1 is SGHDT and CDR2 is YYEEEE. The V and J ends lost 5 bases and 6 bases, in that order; junction bases with no gene match: 6. CDR3 in amino acids: CASRRTGGVDTQYF. The CDR3 coding sequence is TGTGCCAGCAGGAGGACAGGGGGTGTTGATACGCAGTATTTT.

The J gene is TRBJ2-7, the V gene TRBV9; 8 bases are shared with TRBD2. V shed 0 bases, J shed 4 bases, and the junction held 6 bases outside the gene matches. This CDR3 has 15 amino acids. The V gene's germline CDR1 is SGDLS and CDR2 YYNGEE. CDR3 amino acids: CASSVAGTSPYEQYF. CDR3 DNA: TGTGCCAGCAGCGTAGCCGGGACTAGTCCGTACGAGCAGTACTTC.

The chain joins TRBV9 to TRBJ1-1; 7 bases align to TRBD1. After removal of 4 bases from V and 1 base from J, the junction contained 10 bases not matched to a gene. CDR1 and CDR2 from the germline V gene are SGDLS and YYNGEE. The CDR3 totals 16 residues. The CDR3 DNA follows: TGTGCCAGCAGCCCACGACAGGGCGCGGGGAACACTGAAGCTTTCTTT. As protein: CASSPRQGAGNTEAFF.

The genes are TRBV4-1 and TRBJ2-5; 8 positions agree with TRBD1. CDR3 length: 15 residues. Unmatched junction bases numbered 9, after V lost 4 bases and J lost 5 bases. Germline values: CDR1 MGHRA, CDR2 YSYEKL. CDR3 amino acids: CASSPQGAPGETQYF. DNA of the CDR3: TGCGCCAGCAGCCCCCAGGGGGCGCCGGGGGAGACCCAGTACTTC.

This clone was observed a single time. This chain joins TRBV7-3 and TRBJ2-5; TRBD1 might be the D (6 bases). CDR3 length: 14 residues. The V end was cut by 2 bases, the J end by 4 bases, with 11 bases between. Germline CDR1 and CDR2: SGHTA and FQGTGA. The CDR3 here is CASSLETGRETQYF. Here the CDR3 DNA reads TGTGCCAGCAGCTTAGAAACAGGGCGAGAGACCCAGTACTTC. The whole variable domain, filled in from reference TRBV7-3 and TRBJ2-5, reads GAGVSQTPSNKVTEKGKYVELRCDPISGHTALYWYRQSLGQGPEFLIYFQGTGAADDSGLPNDRFFAVRPEGSVSTLKIQRTERGDSAVYLCASSLETGRETQYFGPGTRLLVL.

J is TRBJ2-1 and V is TRBV7-3, with TRBD1 matching 10 bases. This CDR3 region has 15 residues. Looked up from germline, CDR1 is SGHTA and CDR2 is FQGTGA. Trimming removed 4 bases from V and 7 bases from J; junction bases left unmatched: 7. The DNA of the CDR3 is TGTGCCAGCAGCTCTGGGACAGGGGTACAGAATGAGCAGTTCTTC. As protein: CASSSGTGVQNEQFF.

This rearrangement joins TRBV27 to TRBJ2-5; unclear D gene. The DNA matches TRBJ2-7 better at its end, which makes the J call doubtful. Germline V gives CDR1 MNHEY, CDR2 SMNVEV (reference sequence). The CDR3 sequence is 13 residues long. For the CDR3, the DNA is TGTGCCAGCAGTTGGCGCCTTAACTACGAGCAGTACTTC. This sequence encodes CASSWRLNYEQYF.

This chain links TRBV6-5 with TRBJ2-3, with 9 bases matching TRBD1. The V gene's germline CDR1 is MNHEY and CDR2 SVGAGI. The CDR3 extends over 15 amino acids. V shed 6 bases, J shed 3 bases, and the junction held 7 bases outside the gene matches. The chain's CDR3 is CASRYHRGQTDTQYF. DNA of the CDR3: TGTGCCAGCAGGTACCACAGGGGGCAAACAGATACGCAGTATTTT.

The V call is TRBV5-8, the J call TRBJ2-5, with D possibly being TRBD2 (5 bases). Germline values: CDR1 SGHTS, CDR2 YDEGEE. The CDR3 has 15 amino acids. V lost 0 bases, J lost 4 bases, and 13 bases lay in between. The CDR3 DNA follows: TGTGCCAGCAGCTTGGATGGTGGTGGAGGAGAGACCCAGTACTTC. Protein sequence: CASSLDGGGGETQYF.

The chain joins TRBV30 to TRBJ1-1; D not resolved. Germline V gene lookup returns CDR1 GTSNPN and CDR2 SVGIG (reference sequence). Trimming took off 3 bases at V and 7 bases at J, with 6 bases between the two ends. The CDR3 length is 10 residues. CDR3 in DNA: TGTGCCTGGAGCCGTGTTGAAGCTTTCTTT. It translates to CAWSRVEAFF.

V usage is TRBV19 and J usage is TRBJ2-5; D might be TRBD1 (6 bases). V was shortened by 6 bases and J by 3 bases, with 11 bases between the two germline ends. Germline-derived CDR1 and CDR2 are LNHDA and SQIVND (reference sequence). This CDR3 comprises 13 residues. For the CDR3, the DNA is TGTGCCAGTAGGCGCAGGGGTGAAGAGACCCAGTACTTC. Protein sequence: CASRRRGEETQYF.

The DNA of the CDR3 is TGCGCCAGCAGCTTGGGTGAGACTAGCGTGAGCTCCTACGAGCAGTACTTC. Translating it yields CASSLGETSVSSYEQYF. The chain couples TRBV5-1 to TRBJ2-7; 8 bases are a match to TRBD2. J lost 0 bases, V lost 0 bases, and 8 bases had no gene match. This CDR3 has 17 amino acids. CDR1 and CDR2 (germline): SGHRS, YFSETQ.

The chain links TRBV7-9 to TRBJ1-5, with D maybe TRBD1 (5 bases). V shed 2 bases and J shed 9 bases, with 11 bases lying between them. The CDR3 runs to 13 residues. The germline V gene encodes CDR1 SEHNR and CDR2 FQNEAQ (reference sequence). The CDR3 bases are TGTGCCAGCAGCTTACAAGGGCAGGGGCCCCAGCATTTT. As protein: CASSLQGQGPQHF.

This clone was seen only once. The gene calls are TRBV13 and TRBJ2-1; 10 bases map to TRBD1. With 2 bases clipped from V and 7 bases from J, the junction kept 5 bases outside the gene matches. Germline lookup yields CDR1 PRHDT and CDR2 FYEKMQ (reference sequence). The CDR3 runs to 15 residues. CDR3 DNA sequence: TGTGCCAGCAGCTTACCAGGGACAGGGGTAAATGAGCAGTTCTTC. It is translated as CASSLPGTGVNEQFF.

This chain joins TRBV12-5 and TRBJ2-7; 8 bases map to TRBD2. Germline V gene sequence: CDR1 LGHNT, CDR2 FRNRAP. The CDR3 is made up of 13 amino acids. The ends lost 5 bases at V and 4 bases at J; junction bases unmatched: 4. CDR3 protein: CASGPGTRYEQYF. The CDR3 DNA reads TGTGCTAGTGGTCCAGGGACTAGATACGAGCAGTACTTC.

The V and J genes are TRBV2 and TRBJ2-2; 8 nucleotides align to TRBD2. The CDR3 loop spans 16 amino acids. Germline lookup yields CDR1 SNHLY and CDR2 FYNNEI. V was clipped by 3 bases and J by 4 bases; unmatched bases: 7. The DNA for the CDR3 is TGTGCCAGCAGTGATGGAGCGGGGGCCTTCACCGGGGAGCTGTTTTTT. It yields the protein CASSDGAGAFTGELFF. Looking up the rest from reference TRBV2 and TRBJ2-2 gives the full variable domain: EPEVTQTPSHQVTQMGQEVILRCVPISNHLYFYWYRQILGQKVEFLVSFYNNEISEKSEIFDDQFSVERPDGSNFTLKIRSTKLEDSAMYFCASSDGAGAFTGELFFGEGSRLTVL.

This chain joins TRBV5-1 and TRBJ2-7; D might be TRBD2 (6 bases). CDR1 and CDR2 from the germline V gene are SGHRS and YFSETQ. V was clipped by 3 bases and J by 4 bases, with 20 bases between them. CDR3 length: 16 amino acids. The CDR3: CASSSAYLGRKYEQYF. CDR3 DNA: TGCGCCAGCAGCTCCGCCTACCTCGGGAGAAAATACGAGCAGTACTTC.

The genes are TRBV27 and TRBJ1-3, with D possibly TRBD1 on 6 matching bases. Trimming left V 6 bases short and J 3 bases short, with 12 bases between. The CDR3 runs 14 residues. Germline-derived CDR1 and CDR2 are MNHEY and SMNVEV (reference sequence). CDR3 nucleotides: TGTGCCAGCAGCACCACAGGGAGTGGAAACACCATATATTTT. Its protein is CASSTTGSGNTIYF.

The CDR3 is CASSYTAGVNSPLHF. The CDR3 DNA follows: TGTGCCAGCAGTTATACGGCCGGGGTTAATTCACCCCTCCACTTT. The chain uses TRBV6-5 and TRBJ1-6; no clear D gene. The CDR3 consists of 15 residues. With 3 bases removed from V and 6 bases from J, the gap between germline ends came to 12 bases. Germline-derived CDR1 and CDR2 are MNHEY and SVGAGI.

This chain's CDR3 is CASSLRGLAHNEQFF. CDR3 nucleotide sequence: TGTGCCAGCAGCCTTCGAGGTCTAGCCCACAATGAGCAGTTCTTC. The V call is TRBV7-3, the J call TRBJ2-1, with TRBD2 as a possible D gene (5 bases). Germline CDR1 is SGHTA and CDR2 is FQGTGA. The V gene lost 5 bases and the J gene lost 5 bases, with 16 bases spanning the gap. The CDR3 spans 15 residues.

The chain's CDR3 is CASNQDNYGYTF. DNA of the CDR3: TGTGCCAGCAACCAGGATAACTATGGCTACACCTTC. The chain recombines TRBV7-9 with TRBJ1-2, with D uncertain. Germline V lookup: CDR1 SEHNR, CDR2 FQNEAQ (reference sequence). The CDR3 sequence is 12 residues long. With 7 bases removed from V and 1 base from J, the gap between germline ends came to 7 bases.

The chain couples TRBV9 to TRBJ2-3, with 8 bases aligning to TRBD2. V shed 4 bases, J shed 5 bases, and the junction held 12 bases outside the gene matches. The CDR3 loop spans 16 amino acids. CDR1 and CDR2 from the germline V gene are SGDLS and YYNGEE. CDR3 DNA: TGTGCCAGCAGCTCCCGGGGGGGATCGGTCCAAGATACGCAGTATTTT. Protein sequence: CASSSRGGSVQDTQYF. The full variable domain, with the rest looked up from reference TRBV9 and TRBJ2-3, is DSGVTQTPKHLITATGQRVTLRCSPRSGDLSVYWYQQSLDQGLQFLIQYYNGEERAKGNILERFSAQQFPDLHSELNLSSLELGDSALYFCASSSRGGSVQDTQYFGPGTRLTVL.

The CDR3 region has the DNA TGCGCCAGCAGCTTGATCGGGACAGGGGAGGGTGAGCAGTTCTTC. Residues: CASSLIGTGEGEQFF. The J gene is TRBJ2-1, the V gene TRBV5-1, with 10 bases fitting TRBD1. CDR1 and CDR2 from the germline V gene are SGHRS and YFSETQ. The CDR3 is 15 residues long. The trim removed 1 base at V and 9 bases at J, leaving 7 bases unmatched. Supplemented by reference TRBV5-1 and TRBJ2-1, the full variable domain reads KAGVTQTPRYLIKTRGQQVTLSCSPISGHRSVSWYQQTPGQGLQFLFEYFSETQRNKGNFPGRFSGRQFSNSRSEMNVSTLELGDSALYLCASSLIGTGEGEQFFGPGTRLTVL.

The chain couples TRBV6-1 to TRBJ1-1, with TRBD1 matching 8 bases. The CDR3 totals 13 residues. CDR1 and CDR2 (germline): MNHNS, SASEGT. V shed 4 bases, J shed 6 bases, and the junction held 4 bases outside the gene matches. DNA for the CDR3: TGTGCCAGCAGTGCTGAGGACAGGGCTGAAGCTTTCTTT. This translates into CASSAEDRAEAFF.

The genes are TRBV10-3 and TRBJ2-7; the D gene is possibly TRBD1 (6 bases). The CDR3 has 14 amino acids. Looked up from germline, CDR1 is ENHRY and CDR2 is SYGVKD. Trimming shortened V by 4 bases and J by 1 base, and 11 bases separated the two germline ends. The CDR3 coding sequence is TGTGCCATCAGTGGGTCAGGGGTATCCTACGAGCAGTACTTC. The encoded protein is CAISGSGVSYEQYF.

The gene calls are TRBV6-5 and TRBJ1-1; 7 bases agree with TRBD1. The V segment lost 6 bases and the J segment 5 bases; nucleotides outside the gene matches: 0. This CDR3 is 11 amino acids long. The germline gives CDR1 MNHEY, CDR2 SVGAGI. CDR3 residues: CASRQGTEAFF. For the CDR3, the DNA is TGTGCCAGCAGACAGGGGACTGAAGCTTTCTTT.

The V call is TRBV5-4, the J call TRBJ2-7, with D hard to call. Looked up from germline, CDR1 is SGHNT and CDR2 is YYREEE (reference sequence). CDR3 size: 13 residues. V lost 5 bases and J 5 bases, leaving 14 bases between the germline ends. The CDR3 sequence: CASSRHYTDEQYF. CDR3 in DNA: TGTGCCAGCAGTAGGCACTACACCGACGAGCAGTACTTC. Full variable domain (remainder filled in from reference TRBV5-4 and TRBJ2-7): ETGVTQSPTHLIKTRGQQVTLRCSSQSGHNTVSWYQQALGQGPQFIFQYYREEENGRGNFPPRFSGLQFPNYSSELNVNALELDDSALYLCASSRHYTDEQYFGPGTRLTVT.

Here the CDR3 reads CAWSVASGIIYNEQFF. CDR3 coding DNA: TGTGCCTGGAGTGTTGCTAGCGGGATAATCTACAATGAGCAGTTCTTC. The chain is built from TRBV30 and TRBJ2-1; 9 bases map to TRBD2. Germline CDR1 GTSNPN, CDR2 SVGIG (reference sequence). The trim removed 0 bases at V and 3 bases at J, leaving 6 bases unmatched. The CDR3 is 16 amino acids.

This rearrangement joins TRBV6-1 to TRBJ1-2; 7 bases are a match to TRBD1. Germline CDR1 is MNHNS and CDR2 is SASEGT. This CDR3 comprises 14 residues. V trimming: 4 bases; J trimming: 4 bases; junction bases outside the gene matches: 6. In nucleotides, the CDR3 is TGTGCCAGCAGTGCCCAGGGACAGACCTATGGCTACACCTTC. Translating it yields CASSAQGQTYGYTF.

The chain employs TRBV6-5 and TRBJ1-5, with 11 bases aligning to TRBD1. V gave up 5 bases and J gave up 7 bases; unmatched junction bases: 4. The CDR3 extends over 14 amino acids. From germline, CDR1 is MNHEY and CDR2 SVGAGI. The CDR3 here is CASSLRTGGQPQHF. In DNA form, the CDR3 reads TGTGCCAGCAGTCTCCGGACAGGGGGCCAGCCCCAGCATTTT.